These T cell receptor beta chains were read from a single sample in a study of beta chain features in type 1 diabetes. Only in-frame clones appear in the TCRdb table, and some are missing; sequencing was by immunoSEQ multiplex PCR. This sample carries hundreds of thousands of clones, 15% to 18% of them seen once, and the ten largest clones take about 0.097%. Sequencing was performed on naive CD4+ T cells from blood. The receptors come from a man aged 18-30 years in good health. Each CDR3 is given with its conserved first and last residue.

v_gene: TRBV6-6; CDR3aa: CASSQLQGGNQPQHF
v_gene: TRBV6-1; CDR3aa: CASRWGVSMNTEAFF
v_gene: TRBV7-8; CDR3aa: CASSLVKGRNTEAFF
v_gene: TRBV9; CDR3aa: CASSVGTGGWNEQFF
v_gene: TRBV27; CDR3aa: CASSLSGLGKNIQYF
v_gene: TRBV5-4; CDR3aa: CASSLVREAGDTQYF
v_gene: TRBV7-2; CDR3aa: CASSAGARGEKLFF
v_gene: TRBV15; CDR3aa: CATKPMGGDGNQPQHF
v_gene: TRBV11-1; CDR3aa: CASSFGLSSYEQYF
v_gene: TRBV7-3; CDR3aa: CASSLGTETGELFF
v_gene: TRBV28; CDR3aa: CASSLLQTGNPYEQYF
v_gene: TRBV6-5; CDR3aa: CASSYTAGTSGRGQFF
v_gene: TRBV5-1; CDR3aa: CASTLNRVDEQYF
v_gene: TRBV23-1; CDR3aa: CASGTRPTQYF
v_gene: TRBV6-4; CDR3aa: CASSDGRRGNQPQHF
v_gene: TRBV29-1; CDR3aa: CSDGQGGLKETQYF
v_gene: TRBV9; CDR3aa: CASSPGITDTQYF
v_gene: TRBV7-8; CDR3aa: CASSLGTSGNNEQFF
v_gene: TRBV5-1; CDR3aa: CASISYTDTQYF
v_gene: TRBV28; CDR3aa: CASQWAALNYGYTF
v_gene: TRBV28; CDR3aa: CASSFPGLAGGIEQFF
v_gene: TRBV10-3; CDR3aa: CAITPGTSGSTDTQYF
v_gene: TRBV30; CDR3aa: CAWSISSREAFF
v_gene: TRBV7-2; CDR3aa: CASSLIRTDTQYF
v_gene: TRBV7-9; CDR3aa: CASSLGTVRTDTQYF
v_gene: TRBV7-2; CDR3aa: CASSLGPAGGSYEQYF
v_gene: TRBV5-4; CDR3aa: CASSTTTGDAEAFF
v_gene: TRBV4-2; CDR3aa: CASSQDIGDGDYGYTF
v_gene: TRBV4-2; CDR3aa: CASSQAPGGTEAFF
v_gene: TRBV28; CDR3aa: CASTTNAGRGVEQFF
v_gene: TRBV5-4; CDR3aa: CASSTGNYGYTF
v_gene: TRBV7-2; CDR3aa: CASSFRTEGLHYGYTF
v_gene: TRBV9; CDR3aa: CASSATSGYNEQFF
v_gene: TRBV14; CDR3aa: CASSQLYEQYF
v_gene: TRBV28; CDR3aa: CASGTGIMNTEAFF
v_gene: TRBV6-6; CDR3aa: CASSSDREAFF
v_gene: TRBV5-1; CDR3aa: CASSLTAIQETQYF
v_gene: TRBV11-1; CDR3aa: CASSLTFVGLSRPGTQYF
v_gene: TRBV28; CDR3aa: CASSPEGDTIYF
v_gene: TRBV5-1; CDR3aa: CASSMRGVPDGYTF
v_gene: TRBV5-1; CDR3aa: CASSLERADTQYF
v_gene: TRBV5-4; CDR3aa: CASSLKWDRGRGIQYF
v_gene: TRBV7-2; CDR3aa: CASSLAGATDTQYF
v_gene: TRBV15; CDR3aa: CATSPNSDSNQPQHF
v_gene: TRBV28; CDR3aa: CASSSTGTGDEQYF
v_gene: TRBV7-2; CDR3aa: CASSLATRATGELFF
v_gene: TRBV18; CDR3aa: CASSPESAEGGYGYTF
v_gene: TRBV4-3; CDR3aa: CASSQDLEPEHYNEQFF
v_gene: TRBV5-4; CDR3aa: CASSPTGGVPNEQFF
v_gene: TRBV25-1; CDR3aa: CASSESVGNQPQHF